Listed below are T cell receptor beta chains from one sample, sequenced in a study of T cells in Graves' hyperthyroidism and ophthalmopathy. MiXCR, applied by TCRdb to the multiplex PCR reads, yields one record per CDR3 protein. Seen here are 250,000 to 300,000 distinct CDR3 sequences, roughly 15% observed once, and the top ten hold around 31%. Sequenced sample: blood. The receptors were sampled from a woman in her 50s with Graves' hyperthyroidism that later progressed to Graves' ophthalmopathy. CDR3s include the opening cysteine and the closing phenylalanine or tryptophan. The order of the fields is V gene, J gene, clone size, D gene, CDR3 protein, CDR3 DNA. A D gene is named only where the DNA matches it firmly. Clone size is given for some rows only: seen once, a few or many times, or a class if the clone is expanded.

v_call: TRBV27; j_call: TRBJ1-5; clone_size: many; d_call: -; cdr3_aa: CASRGGNQPQHF; cdr3_nt: TGTGCCAGCAGGGGTGGCAATCAGCCCCAGCATTTT
v_call: TRBV5-1; j_call: TRBJ2-1; clone_size: many; d_call: TRBD2; cdr3_aa: CASSLMTSGYNEQFF; cdr3_nt: TGCGCCAGCAGCTTGATGACTAGCGGCTACAATGAGCAGTTCTTC
v_call: TRBV29-1; j_call: TRBJ1-4; clone_size: -; d_call: -; cdr3_aa: CSVEVENEKLFF; cdr3_nt: TGCAGCGTTGAAGTTGAGAATGAAAAACTGTTTTTT
v_call: TRBV11-2; j_call: TRBJ1-1; clone_size: few; d_call: TRBD1; cdr3_aa: CASSRDPGQGTNTEAFF; cdr3_nt: TGTGCCAGCAGCCGAGATCCGGGACAGGGAACGAACACTGAAGCTTTCTTT
v_call: TRBV20-1; j_call: TRBJ2-1; clone_size: -; d_call: TRBD2; cdr3_aa: CSAPTSGRAYGNEQFF; cdr3_nt: TGCAGTGCGCCCACTAGCGGGAGGGCCTATGGCAATGAGCAGTTCTTC
v_call: TRBV20-1; j_call: TRBJ1-2; clone_size: -; d_call: -; cdr3_aa: CSAWRDENYGYTF; cdr3_nt: TGCAGTGCCTGGAGGGACGAGAACTATGGCTACACCTTC
v_call: TRBV27; j_call: TRBJ2-7; clone_size: many; d_call: -; cdr3_aa: CASSPPKGGSLYEQYF; cdr3_nt: TGTGCCAGCAGTCCACCGAAAGGAGGGAGCCTCTACGAGCAGTACTTC
v_call: TRBV27; j_call: TRBJ2-7; clone_size: many; d_call: TRBD2; cdr3_aa: CASSLEREGQYEQYF; cdr3_nt: TGTGCCAGCAGTTTAGAGCGGGAGGGCCAATACGAGCAGTACTTC
v_call: TRBV20-1; j_call: TRBJ1-2; clone_size: many; d_call: -; cdr3_aa: CSALYGPVIGYTF; cdr3_nt: TGCAGTGCTTTATATGGTCCCGTAATCGGCTACACCTTC
v_call: TRBV2; j_call: TRBJ2-5; clone_size: many; d_call: -; cdr3_aa: CASPRGNQETQYF; cdr3_nt: TGTGCCAGCCCTCGGGGTAACCAAGAGACCCAGTACTTC
v_call: TRBV20-1; j_call: TRBJ2-7; clone_size: few; d_call: -; cdr3_aa: CSARDPAGTSYEQYF; cdr3_nt: TGCAGTGCTAGAGATCCCGCAGGGACCTCCTACGAGCAGTACTTC
v_call: TRBV12-3/TRBV12-4; j_call: TRBJ2-3; clone_size: many; d_call: -; cdr3_aa: CASSLARSNPHPLTDTQYF; cdr3_nt: TGTGCCAGCAGTTTAGCGAGGAGCAACCCCCACCCCCTCACAGATACGCAGTATTTT
v_call: TRBV5-5; j_call: TRBJ2-7; clone_size: many; d_call: -; cdr3_aa: CASSTASGTGWEQYF; cdr3_nt: TGTGCCAGCAGCACCGCATCCGGGACGGGGTGGGAGCAGTACTTC
v_call: TRBV3-1; j_call: TRBJ1-2; clone_size: many; d_call: -; cdr3_aa: CASSRDPSIGYTF; cdr3_nt: TGTGCCAGCAGCCGGGACCCATCTATAGGCTACACCTTC
v_call: TRBV20-1; j_call: TRBJ1-1; clone_size: few; d_call: -; cdr3_aa: CSAGAAGANTEAFF; cdr3_nt: TGCAGTGCTGGGGCGGCAGGGGCGAACACTGAAGCTTTCTTT
v_call: TRBV5-1; j_call: TRBJ2-3; clone_size: many; d_call: TRBD2; cdr3_aa: CASSPRSIIAGASTDTQYF; cdr3_nt: TGCGCCAGCAGCCCCCGTAGTATCATAGCGGGCGCTAGCACAGATACGCAGTATTTT
v_call: TRBV24-1; j_call: TRBJ2-7; clone_size: -; d_call: TRBD2; cdr3_aa: CATSDPGTSGHEQYF; cdr3_nt: TGTGCCACCAGTGACCCCGGGACTAGCGGTCACGAGCAGTACTTC